This T cell receptor beta chain was identified during a study of cytomegalovirus exposure and HLA in healthy donors. Study outcomes and limitations: Several V segments, TRBV6-2 and TRBV6-3 among them, could not be told apart and were dropped. Other equally common chains were less clonally expanded than HLA-associated TCR beta chains, a later analysis showed. Looking again later, the authors saw that most CMV-associated TCR beta chains seemed HLA-restricted. Fewer N-insertions (relative to the roughly 720-donor mean) were reportedly seen in an Asian-associated ancestry cluster in a later analysis.

Use of 60 Vbeta and 13 Jbeta primers characterized the PCR. Clones were sequenced by immunoSEQ multiplex PCR, and TCRdb holds only the in-frame ones, with some missing. The sample lists some 140,000 clones, around three quarters occurring once. With respect to this clone: Its target is unknown.

This CDR3 is 14 amino acids long. Trimming stripped 4 bases from V and 3 bases from J, with 10 bases between. Germline loops: CDR1 SGHNT, CDR2 YYREEE (reference sequence). The V gene is TRBV5-4, the J gene TRBJ1-4, with a tentative D call TRBD1 (6 bases). The receptor's source is a woman between 35 and 50 years old in good health and CMV-seronegative. Sequenced input: PBMCs. CDR3 sequence reads: CASSKGGANEKLFF. CDR3 coding DNA: TGTGCCAGCAGCAAGGGGGGGGCTAATGAAAAACTGTTTTTT.